What follows are 18 T cell receptor beta chains derived from one specimen sequenced in a study of cytomegalovirus exposure and HLA in healthy donors. PCR was performed using 60 Vbeta and 13 Jbeta primers. Sequenced by immunoSEQ multiplex PCR; TCRdb stores in-frame clones only, minus some. The sample lists 100,000 to 150,000 clones, approximately 73% occurring once. The sequenced sample was PBMCs. The receptors were gathered from a man between 60 and 75 years old in good health and CMV-seropositive.

In its sample, this clone was seen a few times. Germline is not matched at one junction end, which may reflect a read error. The chain links TRBV2 to TRBJ1-2; D possibly corresponds to TRBD1 (6 bases). Germline loops: CDR1 SNHLY, CDR2 FYNNEI. The CDR3 sequence is 14 residues long. In nucleotides, the CDR3 is TGTGCTAGCAGGCCGGACAGACTTAACTATGGCTACACCTTC. Residues: CASRPDRLNYGYTF.

The chain combines TRBV7-6 with TRBJ2-7; D is unresolved. Germline CDR1 SGHVS, CDR2 FNYEAQ. The CDR3 runs 14 residues. V was shortened by 1 base and J by 2 bases, with 9 bases between the two germline ends. The CDR3 loop reads CASSLGSETYEQYF. The CDR3 DNA sequence: TGTGCCAGCAGCTTAGGCAGCGAGACCTACGAGCAGTACTTC.

This chain uses TRBV5-4 with TRBJ2-4, with 9 bases fitting TRBD2. V lost 0 bases to trimming and J lost 8 bases; unmatched junction nucleotides: 12. The CDR3 is 17 amino acids. Germline CDR1 reads SGHNT; CDR2 reads YYREEE (reference sequence). In DNA form, the CDR3 reads TGTGCCAGCAGCTTGGTGGGTCGCGGGGGGGCGCGGGACATTCAGTACTTC. It encodes CASSLVGRGGARDIQYF.

The chain joins TRBV28 to TRBJ2-5; TRBD1 might be the D (7 bases). The germline V and J ends were trimmed by 9 bases and 4 bases, with 12 bases remaining between them. The germline CDR1 and CDR2 sequences are MDHEN and SYDVKM. CDR3 size: 12 residues. The CDR3 region has the DNA TGTGCCAGGGAGGGGGCTCGAGAGACCCAGTACTTC. This gives the protein CAREGARETQYF.

V is TRBV4-1 and J is TRBJ1-4; 8 positions agree with TRBD1. The CDR3 is 16 amino acids. After removal of 4 bases from V and 1 base from J, the junction contained 5 bases not matched to a gene. The germline CDR1 and CDR2 sequences are MGHRA and YSYEKL. For the CDR3, the DNA is TGCGCCAGCAGCCCCATGGACAGGGTAACTAATGAAAAACTGTTTTTT. This sequence encodes CASSPMDRVTNEKLFF.

The rearrangement uses TRBV11-2 and TRBJ1-1; TRBD1 is a possible D gene (5 bases). The V end lost 6 bases, the J end lost 0 bases, and 14 bases lay between the germline ends. Germline CDR1 reads SGHAT; CDR2 reads FQNNGV. The CDR3 totals 15 residues. The DNA of the CDR3 is TGTGCCAGCAGTCCGACAGTAACCGTGAACACTGAAGCTTTCTTT. Its translation is CASSPTVTVNTEAFF.

The chain couples TRBV10-1 to TRBJ1-3; no reliable D call. The V end was cut by 8 bases, the J end by 2 bases, with 25 bases between. Germline-derived CDR1 and CDR2 are WNHNN and SYGVQD (reference sequence). This CDR3 spans 18 amino acids. In DNA, the CDR3 is TGCGCCAGCCCACAAGACAAAAAACAGCATTGCGCTGGAAACACCATATATTTT. This codes for CASPQDKKQHCAGNTIYF.

This clone was detected a few times. This chain joins TRBV28 and TRBJ1-3, with TRBD1 matching over 9 bases. Germline CDR1 MDHEN, CDR2 SYDVKM. V lost 5 bases and J lost 2; bases outside the gene matches: 1. The CDR3 length is 14 residues. In DNA, the CDR3 is TGTGCCAGCAGTCGACAGGGGGCTGGAAACACCATATATTTT. Encoded protein: CASSRQGAGNTIYF.

The chain combines TRBV27 with TRBJ1-2; TRBD1 agrees at 8 bases. In germline, CDR1 is MNHEY, CDR2 SMNVEV (reference sequence). V was pared by 3 bases and J by 4 bases, with 1 base of the junction left unmatched. The CDR3 is 13 residues long. In DNA, the CDR3 is TGTGCCAGCAGTTTTGGACAGGGCTATGGCTACACCTTC. Protein product: CASSFGQGYGYTF.

This clone was detected only once. V and J are TRBV5-1 and TRBJ2-6; 7 nucleotides align to TRBD2. Unmatched junction bases numbered 7, after V lost 4 bases and J lost 0 bases. There are 17 residues in the CDR3. The germline V gene encodes CDR1 SGHRS and CDR2 YFSETQ. The CDR3 coding sequence is TGCGCCAGCAGCCCATCTAGCGGTGGCTCTGGGGCCAACGTCCTGACTTTC. The encoded protein is CASSPSSGGSGANVLTF.

The CDR3 loop reads CASSLVAQGAREQFF. As DNA, the CDR3 is TGCGCCAGCAGCTTGGTCGCGCAGGGGGCCCGGGAGCAGTTCTTC. V gene TRBV5-1 combines with J gene TRBJ2-1, with 8 bases fitting TRBD1. The CDR3 runs to 15 residues. Germline V CDR1 and CDR2: SGHRS, YFSETQ. Trimming took 0 bases from V and 10 from J; bases not matched to a gene: 9.

This clone was seen a handful of times. The chain employs TRBV7-3 and TRBJ2-6, with D unclear. V lost 3 bases, J lost 0 bases, and 3 bases lay in between. This CDR3 is built from 14 residues. The germline V gene has CDR1 SGHTA and CDR2 FQGTGA. In DNA, the CDR3 is TGTGCCAGCAGCTTCAACTCTGGGGCCAACGTCCTGACTTTC. Amino acid sequence: CASSFNSGANVLTF.

The chain has TRBV7-9 and TRBJ2-5; TRBD1 is a possible D gene (5 bases). Per the germline V gene, CDR1 is SEHNR and CDR2 is FQNEAQ (reference sequence). The CDR3 is made up of 14 amino acids. Trimming pared 0 bases from V and 7 bases from J, leaving 12 bases between. CDR3 DNA sequence: TGTGCCAGCAGCTTAGCGCCGCTAACAGGGACCCAGTACTTC. It specifies CASSLAPLTGTQYF.

The V and J genes are TRBV10-1 and TRBJ1-1, with D hard to call. V was trimmed by 0 bases and J by 1 base, leaving 6 bases between them. Germline values: CDR1 WNHNN, CDR2 SYGVQD (reference sequence). The CDR3 covers 14 residues. The CDR3 here is CASSESGGNTEAFF. DNA for the CDR3: TGCGCCAGCAGTGAGTCGGGAGGGAACACTGAAGCTTTCTTT.

This clone has a count of ten or more. The rearrangement uses TRBV6-1 and TRBJ1-5; weak D call: TRBD1 (5 bases). The CDR3 contains 11 residues. Looked up from germline, CDR1 is MNHNS and CDR2 is SASEGT. Trimming cost V 8 bases and J 5 bases, with 7 bases left between them. This chain's CDR3 is CASGGYQPQHF. In DNA, the CDR3 is TGTGCCAGCGGGGGGTATCAGCCCCAGCATTTT.

The chain carries TRBV28 and TRBJ1-1, with a possible D match to TRBD1 (6 bases). Trimming left V 4 bases short and J 2 bases short, with 17 bases between. Germline V gene data show CDR1 as MDHEN and CDR2 as SYDVKM. The CDR3 has 16 amino acids. The DNA for the CDR3 is TGTGCCAGCAGTTCGCCCGGCAGGGGATTAAACACTGAAGCTTTCTTT. It yields the protein CASSSPGRGLNTEAFF.

The chain carries TRBV5-1 and TRBJ1-6, with D unresolved. V lost 3 bases and J 7 bases, leaving 11 bases between the germline ends. The CDR3 consists of 14 residues. CDR1 SGHRS and CDR2 YFSETQ come from the germline V gene. This CDR3 reads CASSSWTENSPLHF. The CDR3, as DNA: TGCGCCAGCAGCTCGTGGACTGAGAATTCACCCCTCCACTTT.

This CDR3 is CASSQGTRNTGELFF. In DNA, the CDR3 is TGCGCCAGCAGCCAAGGGACACGAAACACCGGGGAGCTGTTTTTT. The chain recombines TRBV4-1 with TRBJ2-2; D may be TRBD1 (5 bases). Trimming stripped 1 base from V and 2 bases from J, with 8 bases between. Germline values: CDR1 MGHRA, CDR2 YSYEKL. The CDR3 consists of 15 residues.